The sample holds a few counts of the clone carrying this T cell receptor gamma chain. Its antigen is currently unknown. This entry is derived from a study of γδ T cells in repeated Plasmodium falciparum infection. Germline-derived CDR1 and CDR2 are GITISATS and ISYDGTV (reference sequence). CDR3 length equals 17 residues. The J segment lost 9 bases and the V segment lost 0 bases, leaving 8 bases of the junction unmatched. Vgamma9/Vdelta2+ and Vdelta2-negative gammadelta T cells were flow-sorted from PBMC for bulk sequencing. Study-wide results and limits: Malian donors came from one small rural village, predominantly one ethnic group.

TCRdb called clones anew from the multiplex PCR reads with CATT. Of approximately 26,000 gamma-chain clones detected, around 3% appear once; the ten largest clones hold roughly 30%. The sequenced material came from gamma-delta T cells from blood. This sequence originates from a pool of human donors (malaria-infected and uninfected, not separated). The chain uses TRGV9 and TRGJP. The J gene, left out of TCRdb, was set here by checking the DNA against germline. As DNA, the CDR3 is TGTGCCTTGTGGGAGGTGGAGGAGGTGTTGGGCAAAAAAATCAAGGTATTT. Amino acids: CALWEVEEVLGKKIKVF.